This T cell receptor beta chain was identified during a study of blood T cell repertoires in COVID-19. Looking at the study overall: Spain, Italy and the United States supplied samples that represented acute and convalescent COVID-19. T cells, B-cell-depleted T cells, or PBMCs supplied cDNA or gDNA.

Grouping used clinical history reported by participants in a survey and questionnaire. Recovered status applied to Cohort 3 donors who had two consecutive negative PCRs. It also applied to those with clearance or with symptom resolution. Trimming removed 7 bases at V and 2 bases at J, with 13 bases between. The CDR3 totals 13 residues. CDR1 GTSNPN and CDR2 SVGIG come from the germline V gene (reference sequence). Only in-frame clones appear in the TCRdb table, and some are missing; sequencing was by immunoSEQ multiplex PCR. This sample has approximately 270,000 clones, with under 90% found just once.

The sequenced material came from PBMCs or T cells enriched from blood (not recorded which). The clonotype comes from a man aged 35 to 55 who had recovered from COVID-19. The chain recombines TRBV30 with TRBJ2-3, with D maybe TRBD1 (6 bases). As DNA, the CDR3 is TGTGCCTCGACAGGACGGTTCACAGATACGCAGTATTTT. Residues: CASTGRFTDTQYF.